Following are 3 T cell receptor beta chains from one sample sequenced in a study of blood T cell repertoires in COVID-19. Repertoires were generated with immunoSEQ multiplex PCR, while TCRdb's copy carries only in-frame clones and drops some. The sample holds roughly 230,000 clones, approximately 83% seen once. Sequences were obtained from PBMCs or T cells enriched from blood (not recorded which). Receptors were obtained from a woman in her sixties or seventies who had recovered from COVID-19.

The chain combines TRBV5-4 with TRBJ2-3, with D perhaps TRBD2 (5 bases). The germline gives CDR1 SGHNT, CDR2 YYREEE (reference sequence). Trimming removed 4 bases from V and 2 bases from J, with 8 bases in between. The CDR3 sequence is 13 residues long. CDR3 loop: CASSAGITDTQYF. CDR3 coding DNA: TGTGCCAGCAGCGCCGGGATCACAGATACGCAGTATTTT.

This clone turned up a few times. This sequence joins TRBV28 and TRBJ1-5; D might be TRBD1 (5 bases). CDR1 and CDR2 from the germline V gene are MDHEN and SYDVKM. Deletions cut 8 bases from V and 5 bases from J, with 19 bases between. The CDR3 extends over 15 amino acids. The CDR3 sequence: CASHPWGLGDQPQHF. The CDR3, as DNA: TGTGCCAGCCATCCTTGGGGACTGGGGGATCAGCCCCAGCATTTT. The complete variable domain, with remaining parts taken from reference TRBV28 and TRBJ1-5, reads DVKVTQSSRYLVKRTGEKVFLECVQDMDHENMFWYRQDPGLGLRLIYFSYDVKMKEKGDIPEGYSVSREKKERFSLILESASTNQTSMYLCASHPWGLGDQPQHFGDGTRLSIL.

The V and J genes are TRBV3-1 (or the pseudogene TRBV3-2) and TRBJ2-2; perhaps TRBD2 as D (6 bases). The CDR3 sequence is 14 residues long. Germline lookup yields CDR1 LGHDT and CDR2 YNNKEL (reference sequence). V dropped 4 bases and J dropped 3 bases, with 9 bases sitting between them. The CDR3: CASSRTSHTGELFF. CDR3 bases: TGTGCCAGCAGCCGAACTAGCCACACCGGGGAGCTGTTTTTT.